This TCR beta chain originates from a study of blood T cell repertoires in COVID-19. TCRdb's copy holds only in-frame clones and misses some; the assay was immunoSEQ multiplex PCR. The sample lists 60,000 to 85,000 clones, about 85% occurring once. The CDR3 covers 15 residues. Germline-derived CDR1 and CDR2 are SGHAT and FQNNGV. J was trimmed by 3 bases and V by 4 bases; bases with no gene match: 7. This TCR came from a woman between 45 and 60 years old with COVID-19, enrolled during active disease. V and J are TRBV11-2 and TRBJ2-7; 9 bases line up with TRBD2. The sample consisted of peripheral blood. The CDR3 loop is CASSSRASGNYEQYF. The CDR3 bases are TGTGCCAGCAGCTCCCGGGCTAGCGGGAACTACGAGCAGTACTTC.